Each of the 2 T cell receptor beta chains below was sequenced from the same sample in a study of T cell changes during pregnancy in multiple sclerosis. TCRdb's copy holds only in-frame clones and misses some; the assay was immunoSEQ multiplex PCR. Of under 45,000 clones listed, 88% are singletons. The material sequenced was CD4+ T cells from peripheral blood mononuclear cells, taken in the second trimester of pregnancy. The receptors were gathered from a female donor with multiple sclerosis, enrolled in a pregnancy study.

DNA of the CDR3: TGTGCCAGCAGCTTGGGGGGACAGCGCAATCAGCCCCAGCATTTT. Encoded protein: CASSLGGQRNQPQHF. The rearrangement joins TRBV5-4 to TRBJ1-5, with TRBD1 matching 7 bases. Germline V gene lookup returns CDR1 SGHNT and CDR2 YYREEE (reference sequence). The CDR3 has 15 residues. V gave up 0 bases and J gave up 2 bases; unmatched junction bases: 2.

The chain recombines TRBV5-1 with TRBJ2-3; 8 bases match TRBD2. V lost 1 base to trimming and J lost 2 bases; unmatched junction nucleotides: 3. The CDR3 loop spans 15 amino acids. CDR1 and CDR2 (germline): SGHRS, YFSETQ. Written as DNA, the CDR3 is TGCGCCAGCAGCTTGCCCGGGGGGGACACAGATACGCAGTATTTT. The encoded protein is CASSLPGGDTDTQYF.